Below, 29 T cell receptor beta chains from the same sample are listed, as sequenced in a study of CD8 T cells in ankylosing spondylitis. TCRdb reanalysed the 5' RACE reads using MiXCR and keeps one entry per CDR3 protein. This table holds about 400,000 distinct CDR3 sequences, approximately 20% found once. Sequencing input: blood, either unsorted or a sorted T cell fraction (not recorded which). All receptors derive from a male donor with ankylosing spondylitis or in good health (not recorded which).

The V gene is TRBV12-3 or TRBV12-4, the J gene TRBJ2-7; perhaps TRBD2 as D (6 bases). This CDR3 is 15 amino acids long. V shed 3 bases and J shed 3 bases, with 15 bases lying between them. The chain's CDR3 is CASSLAGTEGYEQYF. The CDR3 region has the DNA TGTGCCAGCAGTTTGGCCGGCACGGAGGGCTACGAGCAGTACTTC.

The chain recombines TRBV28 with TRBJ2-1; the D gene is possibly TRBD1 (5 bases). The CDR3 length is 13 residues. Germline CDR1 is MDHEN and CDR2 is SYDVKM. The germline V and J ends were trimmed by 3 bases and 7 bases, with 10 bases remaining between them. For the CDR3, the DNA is TGTGCCAGCAGTTTTTCAGGGTTGAATGAGCAGTTCTTC. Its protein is CASSFSGLNEQFF. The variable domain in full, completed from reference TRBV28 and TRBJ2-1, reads DVKVTQSSRYLVKRTGEKVFLECVQDMDHENMFWYRQDPGLGLRLIYFSYDVKMKEKGDIPEGYSVSREKKERFSLILESASTNQTSMYLCASSFSGLNEQFFGPGTRLTVL.

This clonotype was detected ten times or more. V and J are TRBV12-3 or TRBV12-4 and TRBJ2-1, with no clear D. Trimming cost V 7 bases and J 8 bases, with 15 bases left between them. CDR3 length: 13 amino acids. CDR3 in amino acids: CASTLGSLDEQFF. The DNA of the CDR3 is TGTGCCAGCACCCTAGGGTCACTGGATGAGCAGTTCTTC.

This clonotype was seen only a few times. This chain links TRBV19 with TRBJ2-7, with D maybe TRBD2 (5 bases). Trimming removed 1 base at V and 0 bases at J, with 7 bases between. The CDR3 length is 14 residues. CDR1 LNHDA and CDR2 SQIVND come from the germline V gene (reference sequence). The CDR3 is CASSIGRGSYEQYF. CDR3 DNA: TGTGCCAGTAGTATAGGTCGGGGCTCCTACGAGCAGTACTTC.

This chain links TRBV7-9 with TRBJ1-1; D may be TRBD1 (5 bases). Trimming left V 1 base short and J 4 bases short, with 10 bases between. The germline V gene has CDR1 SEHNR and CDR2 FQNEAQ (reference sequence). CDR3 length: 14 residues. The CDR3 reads CASSLGGAGTEAFF. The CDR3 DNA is TGTGCCAGCAGCTTAGGCGGGGCCGGCACTGAAGCTTTCTTT.

The CDR3 DNA follows: TGCGCCAGCAGCCTCTTGACAGGGGGCTCCGAGCAGTACTTC. It specifies CASSLLTGGSEQYF. The chain has TRBV4-1 and TRBJ2-7, with 10 bases fitting TRBD1. The CDR3 runs to 14 residues. V trimming: 4 bases; J trimming: 6 bases; junction bases outside the gene matches: 6. Germline V gene data show CDR1 as MGHRA and CDR2 as YSYEKL.

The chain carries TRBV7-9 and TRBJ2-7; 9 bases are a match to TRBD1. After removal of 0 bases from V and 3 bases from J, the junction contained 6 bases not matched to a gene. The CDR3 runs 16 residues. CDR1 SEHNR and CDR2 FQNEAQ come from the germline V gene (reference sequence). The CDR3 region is CASSLAERTGVYEQYF. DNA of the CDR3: TGTGCCAGCAGCTTAGCGGAACGGACAGGGGTCTACGAGCAGTACTTC.

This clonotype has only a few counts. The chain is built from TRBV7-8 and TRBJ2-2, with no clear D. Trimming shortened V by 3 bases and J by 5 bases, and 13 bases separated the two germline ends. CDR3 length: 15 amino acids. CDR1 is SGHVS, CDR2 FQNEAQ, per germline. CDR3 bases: TGTGCCAGCAGCTTGTCCGCCGTCAGGACCGGGGAGCTGTTTTTT. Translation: CASSLSAVRTGELFF.

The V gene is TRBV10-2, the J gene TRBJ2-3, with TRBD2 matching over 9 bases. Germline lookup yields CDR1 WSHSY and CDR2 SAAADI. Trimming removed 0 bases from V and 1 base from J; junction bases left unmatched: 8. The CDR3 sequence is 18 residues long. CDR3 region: CASSESRTSVGGTDTQYF. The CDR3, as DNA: TGCGCCAGCAGTGAGTCTAGGACTAGCGTCGGAGGCACAGATACGCAGTATTTT.

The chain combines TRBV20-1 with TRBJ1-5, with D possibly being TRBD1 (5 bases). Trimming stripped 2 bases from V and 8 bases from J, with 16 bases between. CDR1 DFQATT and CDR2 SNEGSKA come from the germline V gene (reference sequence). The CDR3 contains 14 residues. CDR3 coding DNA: TGCAGTGCTAGAATTTGGGGACCGCGGGAGCCCCAGCATTTT. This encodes CSARIWGPREPQHF.

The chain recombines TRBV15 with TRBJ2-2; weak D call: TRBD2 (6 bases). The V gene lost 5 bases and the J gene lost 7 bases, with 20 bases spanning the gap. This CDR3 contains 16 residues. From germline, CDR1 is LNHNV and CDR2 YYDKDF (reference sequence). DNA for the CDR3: TGTGCCACCAGCGGTGCGAGGGGACTGTTGCACGGGGAGCTGTTTTTT. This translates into CATSGARGLLHGELFF.

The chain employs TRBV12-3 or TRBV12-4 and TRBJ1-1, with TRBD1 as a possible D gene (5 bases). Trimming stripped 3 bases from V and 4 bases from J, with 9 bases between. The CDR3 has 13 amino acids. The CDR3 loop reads CASSLWGITEAFF. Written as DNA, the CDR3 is TGTGCCAGCAGTTTGTGGGGGATCACTGAAGCTTTCTTT.

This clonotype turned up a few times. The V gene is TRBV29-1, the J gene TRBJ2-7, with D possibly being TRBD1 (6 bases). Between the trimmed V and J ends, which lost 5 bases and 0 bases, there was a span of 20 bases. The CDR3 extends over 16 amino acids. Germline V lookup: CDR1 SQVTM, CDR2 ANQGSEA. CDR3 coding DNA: TGCAGCGTTCGACACCCCACAGGGCCGAACTCCTACGAGCAGTACTTC. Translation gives CSVRHPTGPNSYEQYF.

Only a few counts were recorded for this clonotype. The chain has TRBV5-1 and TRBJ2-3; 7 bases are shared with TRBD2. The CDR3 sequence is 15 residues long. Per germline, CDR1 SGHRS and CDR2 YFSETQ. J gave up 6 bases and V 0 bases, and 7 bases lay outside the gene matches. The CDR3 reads CASSLVSGGPDTQYF. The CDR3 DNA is TGCGCCAGCAGCTTGGTTTCGGGGGGACCTGATACGCAGTATTTT.

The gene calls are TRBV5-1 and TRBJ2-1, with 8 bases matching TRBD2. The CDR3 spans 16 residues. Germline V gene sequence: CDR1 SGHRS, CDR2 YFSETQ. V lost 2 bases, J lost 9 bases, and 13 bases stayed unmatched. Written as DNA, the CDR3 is TGCGCCAGCAGCTTTCGAGCGGGGGCCCCGGTGGGTGAGCAGTTCTTC. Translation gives CASSFRAGAPVGEQFF.

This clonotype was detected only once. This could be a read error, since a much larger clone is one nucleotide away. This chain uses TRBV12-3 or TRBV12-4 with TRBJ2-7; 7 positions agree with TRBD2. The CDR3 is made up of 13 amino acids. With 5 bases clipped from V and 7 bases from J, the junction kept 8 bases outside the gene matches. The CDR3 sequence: CASSGRTRDEQYF. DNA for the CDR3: TGTGCCAGCAGTGGAAGGACTAGAGATGAGCAGTACTTC.

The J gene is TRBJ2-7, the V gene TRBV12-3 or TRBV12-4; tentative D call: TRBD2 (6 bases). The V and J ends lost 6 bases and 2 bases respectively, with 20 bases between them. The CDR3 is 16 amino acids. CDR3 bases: TGTGCCAGCAGCCTCTGGGGGGTAGGGGATACCTACGAGCAGTACTTC. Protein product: CASSLWGVGDTYEQYF.

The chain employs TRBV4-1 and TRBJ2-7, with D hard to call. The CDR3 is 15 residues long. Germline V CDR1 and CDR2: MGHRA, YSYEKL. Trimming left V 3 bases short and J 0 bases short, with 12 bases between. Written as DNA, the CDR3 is TGCGCCAGCAGCCACACCCCTTCGAGCTCCTACGAGCAGTACTTC. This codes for CASSHTPSSSYEQYF.

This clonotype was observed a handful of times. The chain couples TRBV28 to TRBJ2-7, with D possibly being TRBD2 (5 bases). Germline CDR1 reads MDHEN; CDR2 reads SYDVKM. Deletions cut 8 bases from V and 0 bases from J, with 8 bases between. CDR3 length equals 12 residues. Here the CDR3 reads CASHGDSYEQYF. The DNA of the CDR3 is TGTGCCAGCCACGGGGACTCCTACGAGCAGTACTTC.

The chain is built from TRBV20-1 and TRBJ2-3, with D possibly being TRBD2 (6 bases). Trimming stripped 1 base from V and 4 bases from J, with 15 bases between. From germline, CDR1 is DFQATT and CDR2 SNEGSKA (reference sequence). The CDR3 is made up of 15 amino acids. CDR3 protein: CSARVRGSGADTQYF. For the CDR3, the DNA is TGCAGTGCTAGAGTGCGAGGTTCGGGGGCAGATACGCAGTATTTT.

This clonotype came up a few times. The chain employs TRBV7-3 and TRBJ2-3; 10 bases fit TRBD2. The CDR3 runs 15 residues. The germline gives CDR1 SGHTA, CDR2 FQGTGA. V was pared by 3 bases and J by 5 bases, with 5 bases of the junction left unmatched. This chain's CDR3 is CASSLLAGARDTQYF. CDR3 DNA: TGTGCCAGCAGCTTGCTAGCGGGGGCGCGAGATACGCAGTATTTT.

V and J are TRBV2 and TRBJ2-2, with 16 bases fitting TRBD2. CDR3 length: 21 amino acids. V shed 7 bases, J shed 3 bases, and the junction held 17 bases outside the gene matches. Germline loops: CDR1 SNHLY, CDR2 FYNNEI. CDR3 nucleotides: TGTGCCAGCACGAGCGGGACTAGCGGGGGGGCCGCATATGCGGACACCGGGGAGCTGTTTTTT. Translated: CASTSGTSGGAAYADTGELFF. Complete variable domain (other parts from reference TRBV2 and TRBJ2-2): EPEVTQTPSHQVTQMGQEVILRCVPISNHLYFYWYRQILGQKVEFLVSFYNNEISEKSEIFDDQFSVERPDGSNFTLKIRSTKLEDSAMYFCASTSGTSGGAAYADTGELFFGEGSRLTVL.

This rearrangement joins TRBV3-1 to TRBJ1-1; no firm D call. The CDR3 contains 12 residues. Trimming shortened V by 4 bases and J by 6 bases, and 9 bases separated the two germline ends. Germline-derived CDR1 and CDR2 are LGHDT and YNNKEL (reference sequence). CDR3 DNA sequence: TGTGCCAGCAGCCGGCGGGAGGCTGAAGCTTTCTTT. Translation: CASSRREAEAFF.

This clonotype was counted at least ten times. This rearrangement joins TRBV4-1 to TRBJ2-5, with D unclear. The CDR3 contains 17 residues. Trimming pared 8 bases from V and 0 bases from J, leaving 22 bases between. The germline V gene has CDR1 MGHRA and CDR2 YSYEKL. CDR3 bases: TGCGCCAGCTCCTTCAGGCCCCCACTCGAGTACCAAGAGACCCAGTACTTC. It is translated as CASSFRPPLEYQETQYF.

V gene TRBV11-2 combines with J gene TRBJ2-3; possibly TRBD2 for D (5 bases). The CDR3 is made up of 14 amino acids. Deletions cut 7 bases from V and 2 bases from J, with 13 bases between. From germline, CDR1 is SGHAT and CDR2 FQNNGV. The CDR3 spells CASIRGFFTDTQYF. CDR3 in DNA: TGTGCCAGCATACGGGGATTCTTCACAGATACGCAGTATTTT.

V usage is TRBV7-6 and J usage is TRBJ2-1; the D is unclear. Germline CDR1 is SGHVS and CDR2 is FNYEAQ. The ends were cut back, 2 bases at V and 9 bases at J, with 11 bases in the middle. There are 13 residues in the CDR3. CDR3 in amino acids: CASSLSGGSEQFF. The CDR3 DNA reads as TGTGCCAGCAGCTTATCGGGTGGTAGTGAGCAGTTCTTC. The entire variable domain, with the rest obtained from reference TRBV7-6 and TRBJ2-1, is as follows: GAGVSQSPRYKVTKRGQDVALRCDPISGHVSLYWYRQALGQGPEFLTYFNYEAQQDKSGLPNDRFSAERPEGSISTLTIQRTEQRDSAMYRCASSLSGGSEQFFGPGTRLTVL.

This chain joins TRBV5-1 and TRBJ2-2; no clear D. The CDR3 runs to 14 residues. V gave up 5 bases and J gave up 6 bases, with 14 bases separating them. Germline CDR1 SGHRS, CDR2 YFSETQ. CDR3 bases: TGCGCCAGCAGTGCAGCTGTGAGCTCCGGGGAGCTGTTTTTT. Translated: CASSAAVSSGELFF.

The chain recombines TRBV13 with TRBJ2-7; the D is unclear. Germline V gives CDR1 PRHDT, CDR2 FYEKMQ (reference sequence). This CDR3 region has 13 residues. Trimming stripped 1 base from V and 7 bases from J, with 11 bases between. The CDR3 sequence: CASSLDVTQEQYF. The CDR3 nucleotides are TGTGCCAGCAGCTTAGACGTTACACAGGAGCAGTACTTC.

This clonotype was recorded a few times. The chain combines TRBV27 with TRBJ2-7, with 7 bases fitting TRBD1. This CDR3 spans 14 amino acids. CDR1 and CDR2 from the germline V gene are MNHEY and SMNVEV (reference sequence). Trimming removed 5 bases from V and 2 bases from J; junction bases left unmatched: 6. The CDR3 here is CASSNTGTAYEQYF. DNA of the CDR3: TGTGCCAGCAGTAACACTGGGACAGCCTACGAGCAGTACTTC.